Presented here are 10 T cell receptor beta chains from one specimen sequenced in a study of graft-versus-host responses after intestinal transplantation. Sequencing used immunoSEQ multiplex PCR; TCRdb keeps in-frame clones, though not all of them. Of roughly 20,000 clones listed, more than 30% are singletons. Material: alloreactive CD4+ T cells from a mixed lymphocyte reaction culture, obtained before intestinal transplant. Subset defined: CFSE-low proliferating T cells sorted from roughly six-day pre-transplant mixed lymphocyte reaction (GvH or HvG direction). The receptors stem from a human patient who received an intestinal transplant.

J is TRBJ1-1 and V is TRBV7-9, with D perhaps matching TRBD1 (5 bases). Looked up from germline, CDR1 is SEHNR and CDR2 is FQNEAQ (reference sequence). The CDR3 has 10 residues. The V and J ends lost 4 bases and 8 bases respectively, with 5 bases between them. CDR3 DNA sequence: TGTGCCAGCAGCTCAGGGGAAGCTTTCTTT. It is translated as CASSSGEAFF.

This clone was detected only a few times. The chain employs TRBV15 and TRBJ1-5; 10 positions match TRBD1. The CDR3 consists of 18 residues. V lost 3 bases to trimming and J lost 4 bases; unmatched junction nucleotides: 12. Germline V gives CDR1 LNHNV, CDR2 YYDKDF (reference sequence). CDR3 region: CATSRETGGEVRNQPQHF. CDR3 sequence (DNA): TGTGCCACCAGCAGGGAGACAGGGGGCGAAGTGCGGAATCAGCCCCAGCATTTT.

The gene calls are TRBV5-1 and TRBJ2-1; tentatively, D is TRBD1 (5 bases). Germline loops: CDR1 SGHRS, CDR2 YFSETQ. V lost 3 bases to trimming and J lost 5 bases, with 12 bases between them. This CDR3 comprises 14 residues. This chain's CDR3 is CASSSKGPHNEQFF. In DNA form, the CDR3 reads TGCGCCAGCAGCTCCAAGGGGCCCCACAATGAGCAGTTCTTC. Together with reference TRBV5-1 and TRBJ2-1, the CDR3 gives the full variable domain: KAGVTQTPRYLIKTRGQQVTLSCSPISGHRSVSWYQQTPGQGLQFLFEYFSETQRNKGNFPGRFSGRQFSNSRSEMNVSTLELGDSALYLCASSSKGPHNEQFFGPGTRLTVL.

A few counts support this clone. The rearrangement links TRBV6-1 to TRBJ1-2; 9 nucleotides agree with TRBD1. CDR1 and CDR2 from the germline V gene are MNHNS and SASEGT. Unmatched junction bases numbered 3, after V lost 6 bases and J lost 4 bases. CDR3 length equals 13 residues. The CDR3 loop is CASRLTGGYGYTF. In nucleotides, the CDR3 is TGTGCCAGCAGGCTGACAGGGGGCTATGGCTACACCTTC.

The chain combines TRBV5-4 with TRBJ1-6; TRBD1 aligns across 7 bases. V lost 1 base to trimming and J lost 7 bases; unmatched junction nucleotides: 5. There are 15 residues in the CDR3. Per the germline V gene, CDR1 is SGHNT and CDR2 is YYREEE (reference sequence). This CDR3 is CASSLPQGRNSPLHF. The CDR3 DNA follows: TGTGCCAGCAGCTTGCCACAGGGGAGAAATTCACCCCTCCACTTT.

This clone turned up a few times. This chain connects TRBV7-9 to TRBJ1-4; 7 bases map to TRBD1. J was trimmed by 4 bases and V by 5 bases; bases with no gene match: 10. This CDR3 comprises 16 residues. Germline CDR1 reads SEHNR; CDR2 reads FQNEAQ (reference sequence). CDR3 sequence reads: CASSPTGIRINEKLFF. The CDR3 coding sequence is TGTGCCAGCAGCCCGACAGGGATCCGGATTAATGAAAAACTGTTTTTT. Together with reference TRBV7-9 and TRBJ1-4, the CDR3 gives the full variable domain: DTGVSQNPRHKITKRGQNVTFRCDPISEHNRLYWYRQTLGQGPEFLTYFQNEAQLEKSRLLSDRFSAERPKGSFSTLEIQRTEQGDSAMYLCASSPTGIRINEKLFFGSGTQLSVL.

This chain joins TRBV4-2 and TRBJ1-4; tentatively, D is TRBD1 (6 bases). V lost 4 bases to trimming and J lost 5 bases, with 17 bases between them. Germline V gives CDR1 LGHNA, CDR2 YNFKEQ. The CDR3 is 16 amino acids. CDR3 region: CASSPTRDNRNEKLFF. CDR3 bases: TGTGCCAGCAGCCCCACTCGGGACAACAGAAATGAAAAACTGTTTTTT.

CDR3 nucleotides: TGTGCCAGCAGCTTGGCTAGCGGCTACGAGCAGTACTTC. It translates to CASSLASGYEQYF. The rearrangement uses TRBV5-5 and TRBJ2-7; 7 bases match TRBD2. Germline loops: CDR1 SGHKS, CDR2 YYEKEE (reference sequence). The J segment lost 3 bases and the V segment lost 0 bases, leaving 0 bases of the junction unmatched. The CDR3 is 13 residues long.

This chain links TRBV27 with TRBJ2-3; tentatively, D is TRBD2 (6 bases). Germline V gene data show CDR1 as MNHEY and CDR2 as SMNVEV (reference sequence). The germline V and J ends were trimmed by 3 bases and 6 bases, with 13 bases remaining between them. There are 14 residues in the CDR3. CDR3 DNA sequence: TGTGCCAGCAGTTTTGTTGGGGGGAGGGATACGCAGTATTTT. Its protein is CASSFVGGRDTQYF.

The chain couples TRBV11-2 to TRBJ2-7; 7 nucleotides agree with TRBD1. The germline V gene has CDR1 SGHAT and CDR2 FQNNGV. J gave up 4 bases and V 5 bases, and 20 bases lay outside the gene matches. The CDR3 length is 18 residues. The CDR3 region has the DNA TGTGCCAGCAGCCGTTGGGCCGGGACAGTAATTTCGAATTACGAGCAGTACTTC. Its protein is CASSRWAGTVISNYEQYF.